These T cell receptor beta chains were read from a single sample in a study of human T cells and chemical hapten exposure. TCRdb ran MiXCR on the RACE reads and lists one entry per CDR3 protein. The sample contains 180,000 or so distinct CDR3 sequences, approximately 14% of which appear only once. The input for sequencing was whole blood, taken in connection with sensitization to the hapten diphenylcyclopropenone (DPC). These receptors all come from a woman aged 25 to 39 with alopecia areata. Some clones in this sample may be carry-over from other donors' samples. CDR3s include the opening cysteine and the closing phenylalanine or tryptophan. The order of the fields is J gene, V gene, clone size, CDR3 length, D gene, CDR3 DNA, CDR3 protein. D genes are given only for firm matches. Not all rows give a size; the values are once, few, many and, for expanded clones, a class.

j_call: TRBJ2-3; v_call: TRBV9; clone_size: many; cdr3_length: 15; d_call: .; cdr3_nt: TGTGCCAGCAGCGTAGCTGGACTAACCACAGATACGCAGTATTTT; cdr3_aa: CASSVAGLTTDTQYF
j_call: TRBJ1-6; v_call: TRBV20-1; clone_size: .; cdr3_length: 15; d_call: .; cdr3_nt: TGCAGTGCTAGAGGAGGGGGCTCCTATAATTCACCCCTCCACTTT; cdr3_aa: CSARGGGSYNSPLHF
j_call: TRBJ2-3; v_call: TRBV28; clone_size: few; cdr3_length: 16; d_call: TRBD2; cdr3_nt: TGTGCCAGCAGTTTAACTAGCGGGAGGGTAACAGATACGCAGTATTTT; cdr3_aa: CASSLTSGRVTDTQYF
j_call: TRBJ2-4; v_call: TRBV28; clone_size: many; cdr3_length: 15; d_call: .; cdr3_nt: TGTGCCAGCAGTTTAGGGGCTCTGACCAAAAACATTCAGTACTTC; cdr3_aa: CASSLGALTKNIQYF
j_call: TRBJ2-5; v_call: TRBV7-2; clone_size: .; cdr3_length: 16; d_call: TRBD2; cdr3_nt: TGTGCCAGCAGCCCGCCGGGACTAGCGGACCGGGGGGCCCAGTACTTC; cdr3_aa: CASSPPGLADRGAQYF
j_call: TRBJ2-7; v_call: TRBV21-1; clone_size: .; cdr3_length: 14; d_call: .; cdr3_nt: TGTGCCAGCGGGGAGGCCAGATACTCCTACGAGCAGTACTTC; cdr3_aa: CASGEARYSYEQYF
j_call: TRBJ1-1; v_call: TRBV10-3; clone_size: few; cdr3_length: 13; d_call: .; cdr3_nt: TGTGCCATCAAAAACAGCTTGAACACTGAAGCTTTCTTT; cdr3_aa: CAIKNSLNTEAFF
j_call: TRBJ1-1; v_call: TRBV7-9; clone_size: many; cdr3_length: 12; d_call: TRBD1; cdr3_nt: TGTGCCAGCAGAGGACAGGGCACTGAAGCTTTCTTT; cdr3_aa: CASRGQGTEAFF
j_call: TRBJ1-2; v_call: TRBV29-1; clone_size: few; cdr3_length: 11; d_call: .; cdr3_nt: TGCAGCGTTTTAGGACCCTATGGCTACACCTTC; cdr3_aa: CSVLGPYGYTF
j_call: TRBJ1-1; v_call: TRBV29-1; clone_size: .; cdr3_length: 14; d_call: TRBD1; cdr3_nt: TGCAGCGTTGAACCGGACAGGACGAACACTGAAGCTTTCTTT; cdr3_aa: CSVEPDRTNTEAFF
j_call: TRBJ2-1; v_call: TRBV11-2; clone_size: many; cdr3_length: 15; d_call: TRBD2; cdr3_nt: TGTGCCAGCAGCCAGACTAGCGGGAGGGCCAATGAGCAGTTCTTC; cdr3_aa: CASSQTSGRANEQFF
j_call: TRBJ1-2; v_call: TRBV3-1; clone_size: few; cdr3_length: 13; d_call: .; cdr3_nt: TGTGCCAGCAGCCGGGACGGATACTATGGCTACACCTTC; cdr3_aa: CASSRDGYYGYTF
j_call: TRBJ1-3; v_call: TRBV7-8; clone_size: .; cdr3_length: 16; d_call: TRBD1; cdr3_nt: TGTGCCAGCAGCCCCAGGACAGGGAAGGCTGGAAACACCATATATTTT; cdr3_aa: CASSPRTGKAGNTIYF
j_call: TRBJ2-6; v_call: TRBV12-3/TRBV12-4; clone_size: few; cdr3_length: 18; d_call: TRBD1; cdr3_nt: TGTGCCAGCACCCTGGTGCCGGGACAGTCTTCTGGGGCCAACGTCCTGACTTTC; cdr3_aa: CASTLVPGQSSGANVLTF
j_call: TRBJ2-1; v_call: TRBV6-2/TRBV6-3; clone_size: few; cdr3_length: 16; d_call: .; cdr3_nt: TGTGCCAGCAGTTCGAGGACTCAAAGAACGTTCGGTGAGCAGTTCTTC; cdr3_aa: CASSSRTQRTFGEQFF
j_call: TRBJ2-6; v_call: TRBV5-4; clone_size: few; cdr3_length: 14; d_call: .; cdr3_nt: TGTGCCAGCGCCCCGGCCCCTGGGGCCAACGTCCTGACTTTC; cdr3_aa: CASAPAPGANVLTF
j_call: TRBJ1-1; v_call: TRBV9; clone_size: few; cdr3_length: 15; d_call: .; cdr3_nt: TGTGCCAGCAGCGCGGACGGACAACTGAACACTGAAGCTTTCTTT; cdr3_aa: CASSADGQLNTEAFF
j_call: TRBJ1-1; v_call: TRBV20-1; clone_size: .; cdr3_length: 15; d_call: TRBD1; cdr3_nt: TGCAGTGCTTTTACAGGGGGCGCGGGGGCCACTGAAGCTTTCTTT; cdr3_aa: CSAFTGGAGATEAFF
j_call: TRBJ2-4; v_call: TRBV10-1; clone_size: few; cdr3_length: 13; d_call: .; cdr3_nt: TGCGCCACCAAGGCGTCCCCCAAAAACATTCAGTACTTC; cdr3_aa: CATKASPKNIQYF
j_call: TRBJ1-4; v_call: TRBV28; clone_size: many; cdr3_length: 14; d_call: .; cdr3_nt: TGTGCCAGCAGTTTTGGGGCGTTTAATGAAAAACTGTTTTTT; cdr3_aa: CASSFGAFNEKLFF
j_call: TRBJ2-5; v_call: TRBV6-5; clone_size: many; cdr3_length: 14; d_call: .; cdr3_nt: TGTGCCAGCAGTTCGTACGGGGATGAAAGGGCCCAGTACTTC; cdr3_aa: CASSSYGDERAQYF
j_call: TRBJ2-4; v_call: TRBV20-1; clone_size: .; cdr3_length: 14; d_call: .; cdr3_nt: TGCAGTGCGCTAAGGGACCTTGCCAAAAACATTCAGAACTTC; cdr3_aa: CSALRDLAKNIQNF
j_call: TRBJ2-7; v_call: TRBV29-1; clone_size: few; cdr3_length: 13; d_call: TRBD1; cdr3_nt: TGCAGCGTTACGGACAGGGGTCACTACGAGCAGTACTTC; cdr3_aa: CSVTDRGHYEQYF
j_call: TRBJ1-5; v_call: TRBV7-2; clone_size: many; cdr3_length: 13; d_call: .; cdr3_nt: TGTGCCAGCAGCTCCCATGGCAATCAGCCCCAGCATTTT; cdr3_aa: CASSSHGNQPQHF
j_call: TRBJ1-5; v_call: TRBV18; clone_size: many; cdr3_length: 14; d_call: .; cdr3_nt: TGTGCCAGCTCCCCCACCGGGACGCGTCAGCCCCAGCATTTT; cdr3_aa: CASSPTGTRQPQHF
j_call: TRBJ2-2; v_call: TRBV20-1; clone_size: .; cdr3_length: 14; d_call: TRBD2; cdr3_nt: TGCAGTGCGCCGGGACTAGCGGGAGTCGGGGAGCTGTTTTTT; cdr3_aa: CSAPGLAGVGELFF
j_call: TRBJ1-5; v_call: TRBV4-1; clone_size: .; cdr3_length: 16; d_call: .; cdr3_nt: TGCGCCAGCAGCCAAGACAGGGGCGGGTTGAGGCAGCCCCAGCATTTT; cdr3_aa: CASSQDRGGLRQPQHF
j_call: TRBJ2-5; v_call: TRBV9; clone_size: .; cdr3_length: 16; d_call: TRBD1; cdr3_nt: TGTGCCAGCAGCCCACATGCGACAGGGGCGGAAGAGACCCAGTACTTC; cdr3_aa: CASSPHATGAEETQYF
j_call: TRBJ1-3; v_call: TRBV28; clone_size: .; cdr3_length: 15; d_call: .; cdr3_nt: TGTGCCAGCAGTTTATACGTAGCAGGAAGAAACACCATATATTTT; cdr3_aa: CASSLYVAGRNTIYF
j_call: TRBJ2-5; v_call: TRBV5-5; clone_size: .; cdr3_length: 15; d_call: TRBD1; cdr3_nt: TGTGCCAGCAGCCCGTCGACAGGGGGTGATGAGACCCAGTACTTC; cdr3_aa: CASSPSTGGDETQYF
j_call: TRBJ2-3; v_call: TRBV12-3/TRBV12-4; clone_size: .; cdr3_length: 14; d_call: .; cdr3_nt: TGTGCCAGCAGTTTGAATCGGATCACAGATACGCAGTATTTT; cdr3_aa: CASSLNRITDTQYF
j_call: TRBJ2-5; v_call: TRBV20-1; clone_size: .; cdr3_length: 12; d_call: .; cdr3_nt: TGCAGTGCTCCGCGTGGCGGAGAGACCCAGTACTTC; cdr3_aa: CSAPRGGETQYF
j_call: TRBJ2-1; v_call: TRBV3-1; clone_size: .; cdr3_length: 13; d_call: TRBD2; cdr3_nt: TGTGCCAGCAGCCAAGTCGCTAGCGGGACTCAGTTCTTC; cdr3_aa: CASSQVASGTQFF
j_call: TRBJ2-1; v_call: TRBV15; clone_size: few; cdr3_length: 13; d_call: .; cdr3_nt: TGTGCCACCAGCAGAGATGGGTTGAATGAGCAGTTCTTC; cdr3_aa: CATSRDGLNEQFF
j_call: TRBJ1-5; v_call: TRBV29-1; clone_size: few; cdr3_length: 12; d_call: .; cdr3_nt: TGCAGCGTCGCAGAGTCCCATCAGCCCCAGCATTTT; cdr3_aa: CSVAESHQPQHF
j_call: TRBJ1-4; v_call: TRBV2; clone_size: few; cdr3_length: 15; d_call: .; cdr3_nt: TGTGCCAGCAGTGAAGCGGACCAGTTTAATGAAAAACTGTTTTTT; cdr3_aa: CASSEADQFNEKLFF
j_call: TRBJ2-3; v_call: TRBV4-3; clone_size: .; cdr3_length: 16; d_call: TRBD2; cdr3_nt: TGCGCCAGCAGCCAAGGAGGGAGCGGGAGAACAGATACGCAGTATTTT; cdr3_aa: CASSQGGSGRTDTQYF
j_call: TRBJ2-1; v_call: TRBV5-6; clone_size: many; cdr3_length: 18; d_call: .; cdr3_nt: TGTGCCAGCAGCTCGCCAAATAGCGGGACAGTCCCGAACAATGAGCAGTTCTTC; cdr3_aa: CASSSPNSGTVPNNEQFF
j_call: TRBJ1-3; v_call: TRBV7-2; clone_size: few; cdr3_length: 13; d_call: .; cdr3_nt: TGTGCCAGCAGCTTGAACTCTGGAAACACCATATATTTT; cdr3_aa: CASSLNSGNTIYF